Below are 30 T cell receptor beta chains sequenced from a single sample in a study of T cells in Graves' hyperthyroidism and ophthalmopathy. RNA transcripts served as the template for amplifying TCR beta CDR3 regions. With the HTBI primer set, the TCR CDR3 went through a first round of RT-PCR. TCRdb recomputed calls from the multiplex PCR reads with MiXCR, one row per CDR3 protein. The sample holds 95,000 to 110,000 distinct CDR3 sequences; roughly 15% are singletons and the top ten take around 42%. Source material: blood. The receptors stem from a woman in her fifties or sixties with Graves' hyperthyroidism.

This clonotype showed up many times. The genes are TRBV18 and TRBJ2-3; tentatively, D is TRBD2 (6 bases). Deletions cut 1 base from V and 0 bases from J, with 14 bases between. CDR3 size: 17 residues. Looked up from germline, CDR1 is KGHSH and CDR2 is LQKENI. The CDR3 is CASSPLLASVSTDTQYF. In nucleotides, the CDR3 is TGTGCCAGCTCACCACTCTTGGCTAGCGTAAGCACAGATACGCAGTATTTT.

The chain links TRBV20-1 to TRBJ2-5; 14 bases agree with TRBD2. Unmatched junction bases numbered 14, after V lost 6 bases and J lost 8 bases. Germline V gene sequence: CDR1 DFQATT, CDR2 SNEGSKA (reference sequence). The CDR3 sequence is 16 residues long. CDR3: CSAPGTGTSGRATQYF. The CDR3 DNA reads TGCAGTGCCCCCGGGACCGGGACTAGCGGGAGAGCCACCCAGTACTTC.

This clonotype has a handful of counts. V and J are TRBV13 and TRBJ2-2, with 8 bases identical to TRBD2. CDR3 length equals 16 residues. V dropped 3 bases and J dropped 5; count of bases not matched to a gene: 8. The V gene's germline CDR1 is PRHDT and CDR2 FYEKMQ (reference sequence). The chain's CDR3 is CASSLTEAGVTGELFF. The DNA for the CDR3 is TGTGCCAGCAGCTTGACGGAAGCGGGAGTTACCGGGGAGCTGTTTTTT.

The table lists this clonotype with many counts. The chain combines TRBV27 with TRBJ1-1, with D possibly TRBD1 on 6 matching bases. Germline values: CDR1 MNHEY, CDR2 SMNVEV (reference sequence). V lost 5 bases, J lost 0 bases, and 13 bases lay in between. This CDR3 is built from 15 residues. DNA for the CDR3: TGTGCCAGCAGTCCCGGCGGGGGCCTGAACACTGAAGCTTTCTTT. Encoded protein: CASSPGGGLNTEAFF.

Ten or more counts support this clonotype. V usage is TRBV30 and J usage is TRBJ2-7, with 12 nucleotides matching TRBD2. With 2 bases clipped from V and 3 bases from J, the junction kept 5 bases outside the gene matches. The CDR3 covers 15 residues. Germline V gene sequence: CDR1 GTSNPN, CDR2 SVGIG (reference sequence). The DNA of the CDR3 is TGTGCCTGGAGTCGACCTAGCGGGAGGGTCTACGAGCAGTACGTC. Amino acid sequence: CAWSRPSGRVYEQYV.

This clonotype came up many times. The gene calls are TRBV5-1 and TRBJ1-1; maybe TRBD1 (6 bases). From germline, CDR1 is SGHRS and CDR2 YFSETQ. With 6 bases removed from V and 0 bases from J, the gap between germline ends came to 12 bases. This CDR3 region has 14 residues. The CDR3 nucleotides read TGCGCCAGCAAACAGGGAACCTTGAACACTGAAGCTTTCTTT. Amino acid sequence: CASKQGTLNTEAFF.

This clonotype appeared many times. V is TRBV7-9 and J is TRBJ1-1; TRBD1 is a possible D gene (5 bases). V dropped 8 bases and J dropped 8 bases, with 18 bases sitting between them. CDR1 is SEHNR and CDR2 is FQNEAQ in the germline V gene (reference sequence). The length of the CDR3 is 13 residues. The CDR3 here is CASSSGAAREAFF. CDR3 nucleotide sequence: TGTGCCAGCTCATCCGGGGCGGCCAGAGAAGCTTTCTTT.

The V gene is TRBV20-1, the J gene TRBJ1-1; tentatively, D is TRBD1 (5 bases). The CDR3 totals 10 residues. Germline V gives CDR1 DFQATT, CDR2 SNEGSKA (reference sequence). CDR3 protein: CSPGLNLAFF. The CDR3 nucleotides read TGCAGCCCGGGACTGAACCTAGCTTTCTTT.

At least ten counts were recorded for this clonotype. The chain recombines TRBV7-9 with TRBJ1-1; D not resolved. The V end lost 3 bases, the J end lost 1 base, and 9 bases lay between the germline ends. CDR3 length equals 14 residues. CDR1 SEHNR and CDR2 FQNEAQ come from the germline V gene (reference sequence). The CDR3 reads CASSFNAANTEAFF. The CDR3 DNA is TGTGCCAGCAGCTTTAACGCAGCGAACACTGAAGCTTTCTTT.

The chain joins TRBV24-1 to TRBJ1-2; D gene ambiguous. The CDR3 extends over 13 amino acids. CDR1 and CDR2 (germline): KGHDR, SFDVKD. V lost 0 bases to trimming and J lost 6 bases, with 7 bases between them. The DNA for the CDR3 is TGTGCCACCAGTGATTTGACCGGGGATGGCTACACCTTC. This translates into CATSDLTGDGYTF.

This clonotype has a count of ten or more. The J gene is TRBJ2-1, the V gene TRBV12-3 or TRBV12-4; D unclear. The CDR3 sequence is 13 residues long. Trimming removed 4 bases at V and 4 bases at J, with 8 bases between. The CDR3 spells CASSYPEYNEQFF. In DNA, the CDR3 is TGTGCCAGCAGTTACCCCGAATACAATGAGCAGTTCTTC.

In its sample, this clonotype was seen many times. The rearrangement uses TRBV28 and TRBJ2-5; no clear D gene. There are 15 residues in the CDR3. V lost 8 bases, J lost 0 bases, and 16 bases lay in between. Germline V gene lookup returns CDR1 MDHEN and CDR2 SYDVKM. CDR3 bases: TGTGCCAGCCATGAGGAGAACCCTCACCAAGAGACCCAGTACTTC. Translated: CASHEENPHQETQYF. The whole variable domain, filled in from reference TRBV28 and TRBJ2-5, reads DVKVTQSSRYLVKRTGEKVFLECVQDMDHENMFWYRQDPGLGLRLIYFSYDVKMKEKGDIPEGYSVSREKKERFSLILESASTNQTSMYLCASHEENPHQETQYFGPGTRLLVL.

This clonotype was seen ten or more times. This chain joins TRBV25-1 and TRBJ1-5; no firm D call. The CDR3 has 15 residues. V was shortened by 3 bases and J by 0 bases, with 9 bases between the two germline ends. Germline V gene lookup returns CDR1 MGHDK and CDR2 SYGVNS. CDR3 sequence (DNA): TGTGCCAGCAGTGACGGAGCGTATAGCAATCAGCCCCAGCATTTT. It is translated as CASSDGAYSNQPQHF.

This clonotype came up many times. J is TRBJ2-1 and V is TRBV7-9; 7 nucleotides line up with TRBD2. The junction had 8 bases not matched to a gene; V was cut back by 1 base and J by 8 bases. The V gene's germline CDR1 is SEHNR and CDR2 FQNEAQ (reference sequence). The CDR3 is 15 residues long. CDR3 in DNA: TGTGCCAGCAGCTTAGAGGGCGGGAGATTCGATGAGCAGTTCTTC. Amino acids: CASSLEGGRFDEQFF.

A word on this clonotype: Being one base from a much bigger clone, this may be a read error. V and J are TRBV13 and TRBJ2-7; D is unresolved. Germline values: CDR1 PRHDT, CDR2 FYEKMQ (reference sequence). The CDR3 is 14 amino acids. CDR3 in amino acids: CASSLILGSYEQYF. CDR3 bases: TGCGCCAGCAGCTTGATTCTAGGCTCCTACGAGCAGTACTTC.

This clonotype has at least ten counts. This chain uses TRBV28 with TRBJ2-3, with 7 positions matching TRBD2. The CDR3 totals 17 residues. CDR1 MDHEN and CDR2 SYDVKM come from the germline V gene. The trim removed 6 bases at V and 2 bases at J, leaving 14 bases unmatched. This CDR3 is CASSPPLTSAATDTQYF. The CDR3 DNA is TGTGCCAGCAGCCCTCCCCTAACTAGCGCCGCCACAGATACGCAGTATTTT.

V and J are TRBV9 and TRBJ2-5; TRBD1 matches at 9 bases. With V trimmed by 4 bases and J by 4 bases, 5 bases remained unmatched. The CDR3 covers 14 residues. The V gene's germline CDR1 is SGDLS and CDR2 YYNGEE. CDR3 protein: CASSPGQGRETQYF. As DNA, the CDR3 is TGTGCCAGCAGCCCAGGACAGGGGAGAGAGACCCAGTACTTC. The full variable domain, its missing parts supplied by reference TRBV9 and TRBJ2-5, is DSGVTQTPKHLITATGQRVTLRCSPRSGDLSVYWYQQSLDQGLQFLIQYYNGEERAKGNILERFSAQQFPDLHSELNLSSLELGDSALYFCASSPGQGRETQYFGPGTRLLVL.

This clonotype was observed at least ten times. The gene calls are TRBV14 and TRBJ2-1, with D tentatively TRBD1 (5 bases). Deletions cut 6 bases from V and 10 bases from J, with 16 bases between. The CDR3 consists of 13 residues. Looked up from germline, CDR1 is SGHDN and CDR2 is FVKESK. In DNA, the CDR3 is TGTGCCAGCAGACAAACTGGGGCTGGGGAGCAGTTCTTC. This codes for CASRQTGAGEQFF.

This clonotype occurred many times. The chain is built from TRBV5-6 and TRBJ1-1; D remains unclear. The CDR3 has 12 amino acids. The V gene's germline CDR1 is SGHDT and CDR2 YYEEEE. V dropped 5 bases and J dropped 10 bases, with 15 bases sitting between them. The chain's CDR3 is CASRTEREGAFF. The CDR3, as DNA: TGTGCCAGCAGGACTGAAAGGGAGGGAGCTTTCTTT.

A word on this clonotype: A much larger clone is a single base away; this may be a read error. The CDR3 nucleotides are TGTGCCAGCAGTCCGGGCAGGGGGCCTGGCTACACCTTC. It codes for CASSPGRGPGYTF. The J gene is TRBJ1-2, the V gene TRBV6-2 or TRBV6-3; 8 nucleotides align to TRBD1. The CDR3 has 13 residues. V lost 5 bases to trimming and J lost 7 bases; unmatched junction nucleotides: 6. Germline CDR1 is MNHEY and CDR2 is SVGEGT.

The V call is TRBV29-1, the J call TRBJ1-2; D unresolved. Between the trimmed V and J ends, which lost 5 bases and 4 bases, there was a span of 8 bases. CDR1 and CDR2 from the germline V gene are SQVTM and ANQGSEA. This CDR3 contains 11 residues. The CDR3 is CSVTVGYGYTF. The CDR3 nucleotides are TGCAGCGTTACTGTTGGCTATGGCTACACCTTC. Full variable domain (missing parts from reference TRBV29-1 and TRBJ1-2): SAVISQKPSRDICQRGTSLTIQCQVDSQVTMMFWYRQQPGQSLTLIATANQGSEATYESGFVIDKFPISRPNLTFSTLTVSNMSPEDSSIYLCSVTVGYGYTFGSGTRLTVV.

This clonotype was seen at least ten times. CDR3 DNA sequence: TGTGCCAGCAGCTTTGGAGGGGCGAGCTACGAGCAGTACTTC. This sequence encodes CASSFGGASYEQYF. The chain uses TRBV7-9 and TRBJ2-7; TRBD2 is a possible D gene (6 bases). CDR1 and CDR2 (germline): SEHNR, FQNEAQ (reference sequence). V was clipped by 3 bases and J by 3 bases, with 12 bases between them. The length of the CDR3 is 14 residues.

This clonotype was counted at least ten times. The chain is built from TRBV19 and TRBJ1-2, with 7 bases lining up with TRBD1. The J segment lost 1 base and the V segment lost 6 bases, leaving 5 bases of the junction unmatched. The germline V gene encodes CDR1 LNHDA and CDR2 SQIVND (reference sequence). The CDR3 is 14 amino acids. The CDR3 nucleotides are TGTGCCAGTAGCTCGGGACAGCATAACTATGGCTACACCTTC. This encodes CASSSGQHNYGYTF.

This clonotype was observed a few times. A much bigger clone sits one base away, suggesting this may be a read error. The rearrangement joins TRBV28 to TRBJ2-1; D gene uncertain. In germline, CDR1 is MDHEN, CDR2 SYDVKM. The length of the CDR3 is 13 residues. The V gene lost 4 bases and the J gene lost 3 bases, with 7 bases spanning the gap. CDR3 nucleotide sequence: TGTGCCAGCAGTTCGGTTGACTACAATGAGCAGTTCTTC. As protein: CASSSVDYNEQFF.

This clonotype was recorded a few times. V gene TRBV4-1 combines with J gene TRBJ2-1; the D gene is possibly TRBD2 (6 bases). Germline CDR1 and CDR2: MGHRA and YSYEKL. CDR3 length: 16 residues. Trimming took 0 bases from V and 9 from J, leaving 18 bases between them. The CDR3 bases are TGCGCCAGCAGCCAAGATGAGATAGCGGTTCTCCGTGAGCAGTTCTTC. This gives the protein CASSQDEIAVLREQFF.

This clonotype has at least ten counts. The chain recombines TRBV6-2 or TRBV6-3 with TRBJ2-5; D might be TRBD2 (6 bases). The V end was cut by 5 bases, the J end by 5 bases, with 18 bases between. In germline, CDR1 is MNHEY, CDR2 SVGEGT. The CDR3 contains 15 residues. CDR3 loop: CASSPKAGRGETQYF. The CDR3 DNA reads as TGTGCCAGCAGTCCGAAAGCGGGCAGAGGTGAGACCCAGTACTTC.

This clonotype was seen at least ten times. The chain is built from TRBV20-1 and TRBJ2-1; D unclear. The CDR3 contains 11 residues. Trimming took 6 bases from V and 8 from J, leaving 11 bases between them. The germline V gene has CDR1 DFQATT and CDR2 SNEGSKA (reference sequence). The CDR3 is CSARPWDEQFF. Here the CDR3 DNA reads TGCAGTGCGAGACCCTGGGATGAGCAGTTCTTC.

This clonotype was seen repeatedly, ten times or more. The chain combines TRBV7-2 with TRBJ2-3; D not resolved. CDR3 length equals 14 residues. Germline V gene sequence: CDR1 SGHTA, CDR2 FQGNSA. Trimming took off 1 base at V and 3 bases at J, with 8 bases between the two ends. CDR3 bases: TGTGCCAGCAGCTTAGGATCTATTACAGATACGCAGTATTTT. Translated: CASSLGSITDTQYF.

The J gene is TRBJ1-6, the V gene TRBV12-3 or TRBV12-4, with D unresolved. The CDR3 is 16 residues long. V was shortened by 6 bases and J by 3 bases, with 15 bases between the two germline ends. CDR3 loop: CASSQDLTLYNSPLHF. The CDR3 DNA reads TGTGCCAGCAGCCAAGATTTGACACTCTATAATTCACCCCTCCACTTT.

This clonotype was counted ten times or more. V gene TRBV2 combines with J gene TRBJ2-1, with TRBD2 matching 13 bases. V lost 8 bases and J lost 7; bases outside the gene matches: 5. Per germline, CDR1 SNHLY and CDR2 FYNNEI. CDR3 size: 14 residues. DNA for the CDR3: TGTGCCAGCCGAAGGACTAGCGGGGGTAATGAGCAGTTCTTC. This sequence encodes CASRRTSGGNEQFF.